This T cell receptor (beta chain) appears in the sequencing data of a study of Tregs in tolerant kidney transplant recipients. This clone was detected a few times. Antigen unknown. The CDR3 covers 15 residues. CD4+CD25+CD127- Tregs, CD4+CD25- non-Tregs, CD4 and CD8 cells were sorted. Method: immunoSEQ multiplex PCR; TCRdb's copy keeps in-frame clones and lacks some. Of around 70,000 clones listed, 80% to 95% are singletons. Overall study results and limits: Biological reproducibility was not directly addressed, but technical replication error appeared minimal. The small number of patients limits these findings pending further validation. The most relevant donor-specific Treg TCRbeta repertoire apparently came from expansion with activated donor B cells.

This receptor was identified in a human donor who received a combined kidney and bone marrow transplant. The source material was CD8+ T cells from blood, sampled before the transplant. This chain links TRBV21-1 with TRBJ1-2; the table names TRBD1, a call not compared with the DNA. TRBV21-1 corresponds to a pseudogene. CDR3: CASSNAPGQGHGYTF. The CDR3, as DNA: TGTGCCAGCAGCAATGCACCTGGACAGGGACATGGCTACACCTTC.